This T cell receptor beta chain was retrieved from a study of regulatory T cells in long-lasting Graves disease. The wider study: In persistent Graves' disease, antithyroid drugs had been taken for over 5 years and TSH receptor antibodies stayed positive.

HTBI primers from iRepertoire and Arm-PCR of CDR3 regions yielded the TCR beta libraries. TCRdb itself ran the multiplex PCR reads through MiXCR, one entry per CDR3 protein. Of approximately 380,000 distinct CDR3 sequences in the sample, under 25% were seen once. In the case of this clonotype: The antigen is unknown.

This CDR3 contains 16 residues. V lost 4 bases and J lost 5; bases outside the gene matches: 13. Germline-derived CDR1 and CDR2 are MNHEY and SMNVEV (reference sequence). Study conclusions and caveats: Persistent disease samples used TRBV28, TRBJ1-2 and TRBJ2-5 preferentially. New patients shared 966 public clonotypes, and persistent patients shared more, with a few thousand.

Time point defined: persistent/refractory GD, antithyroid drugs over 5 years with positive TRAb. Extracted RNA from PBMCs served as the source of the TCR library. In Xi'an, China, an endocrinology department was the source of patients. The starting material was peripheral blood mononuclear cells (PBMCs), obtained when the disease was refractory, from a patient treated with antithyroid drugs. The source of this sequence is a female donor with Graves disease. The V gene is TRBV27, the J gene TRBJ2-5, with 7 bases identical to TRBD2. In DNA, the CDR3 is TGTGCCAGCAGTTCCCAGGGTAGCGGGCGGGGGGAGACCCAGTACTTC. Translation gives CASSSQGSGRGETQYF.